One sample yielded the 26 T cell receptor beta chains listed below, sequenced in a study of shared clonotypes between healthy human individuals. Method: immunoSEQ multiplex PCR; TCRdb's copy keeps in-frame clones and lacks some. The sample shows over 750,000 clones, just over 95% of them seen only once. CD45RO-negative, CCR7-positively selected cells formed the naive CD8 fraction, excluding terminally differentiated effector memory CD45RA+ cells. The specimen sequenced was naive CD8+ T cells sorted from blood. The source is a man aged 25-45 years in good health.

This sequence joins TRBV19 and TRBJ1-4; no clear D. The V gene's germline CDR1 is LNHDA and CDR2 SQIVND (reference sequence). V dropped 5 bases and J dropped 7 bases, with 17 bases sitting between them. The CDR3 is made up of 15 amino acids. CDR3 nucleotides: TGTGCCAGTAGTTTCCGCCCCCATCCCAGTGAAAAACTGTTTTTT. It is translated as CASSFRPHPSEKLFF.

The chain has TRBV27 and TRBJ2-7; weak D call: TRBD2 (6 bases). Germline V CDR1 and CDR2: MNHEY, SMNVEV (reference sequence). Trimming stripped 8 bases from V and 6 bases from J, with 11 bases between. The CDR3 is 11 residues long. CDR3 protein: CASGGKGEQYF. The CDR3 DNA reads as TGTGCCAGCGGAGGGAAAGGCGAGCAGTACTTC.

This clone was observed once. The chain recombines TRBV30 with TRBJ2-7; D unresolved. The germline V gene encodes CDR1 GTSNPN and CDR2 SVGIG (reference sequence). V lost 1 base and J lost 4, with 5 bases in between. This CDR3 comprises 11 residues. Here the CDR3 DNA reads TGTGCCTGGAGTGATGCTTACGAGCAGTACTTC. It codes for CAWSDAYEQYF.

The rearrangement links TRBV5-1 to TRBJ2-5, with no clear D. The V end lost 1 base, the J end lost 5 bases, and 9 bases lay between the germline ends. The CDR3 covers 13 residues. The germline V gene has CDR1 SGHRS and CDR2 YFSETQ. CDR3 protein: CASSLLGLETQYF. The CDR3 coding sequence is TGCGCCAGCAGCTTGCTGGGGTTGGAGACCCAGTACTTC.

This clone was seen only once. The genes are TRBV29-1 and TRBJ2-1, with 8 nucleotides matching TRBD2. V gave up 4 bases and J gave up 6 bases; unmatched junction bases: 2. The CDR3 totals 12 residues. Germline loops: CDR1 SQVTM, CDR2 ANQGSEA. The DNA of the CDR3 is TGCAGCGTTGTACTAGCGGCCAATGAGCAGTTCTTC. This translates into CSVVLAANEQFF.

The V and J genes are TRBV7-2 and TRBJ2-7, with TRBD2 matching 9 bases. Germline CDR1 and CDR2: SGHTA and FQGNSA. The CDR3 extends over 13 amino acids. V lost 4 bases and J lost 4; bases outside the gene matches: 2. The DNA for the CDR3 is TGTGCCAGCAGCTACGGACTAGCGTACGAGCAGTACTTC. Amino acids: CASSYGLAYEQYF.

The rearrangement links TRBV5-1 to TRBJ2-2; tentative D call: TRBD1 (5 bases). The CDR3 length is 15 residues. CDR1 is SGHRS, CDR2 YFSETQ, per germline. V was pared by 4 bases and J by 3 bases, with 13 bases between. For the CDR3, the DNA is TGCGCCAGCAGCCCTGACAGAGTGTACACCGGGGAGCTGTTTTTT. It encodes CASSPDRVYTGELFF.

The gene calls are TRBV7-8 and TRBJ1-1; D may be TRBD1 (5 bases). Between the trimmed V and J ends, which lost 1 base and 7 bases, there was a span of 7 bases. Germline CDR1 and CDR2: SGHVS and FQNEAQ. The CDR3 contains 12 residues. The CDR3 nucleotides are TGTGCCAGCAGCTTAGGGGACGGTGAAGCTTTCTTT. Protein product: CASSLGDGEAFF. The complete variable domain, with remaining parts taken from reference TRBV7-8 and TRBJ1-1, reads GAGVSQSPRYKVAKRGQDVALRCDPISGHVSLFWYQQALGQGPEFLTYFQNEAQLDKSGLPSDRFFAERPEGSVSTLKIQRTQQEDSAVYLCASSLGDGEAFFGQGTRLTVV.

This chain links TRBV10-3 with TRBJ1-5; no reliable D call. CDR1 and CDR2 (germline): ENHRY, SYGVKD. The V gene lost 4 bases and the J gene lost 3 bases, with 7 bases spanning the gap. The CDR3 extends over 13 amino acids. The CDR3, as DNA: TGTGCCATCAGTGGTAATACCAATCAGCCCCAGCATTTT. Protein sequence: CAISGNTNQPQHF.

The chain links TRBV23-1 to TRBJ2-2, with 9 bases matching TRBD1. TRBV23-1 falls under the ORF class, with uncertain function. V trimming: 3 bases; J trimming: 6 bases; junction bases outside the gene matches: 5. This CDR3 has 15 residues. The DNA for the CDR3 is TGCGCCAGCAGTCAGGGACAGGGAAAACCCGGGGAGCTGTTTTTT. It translates to CASSQGQGKPGELFF.

The rearrangement uses TRBV9 and TRBJ2-1; TRBD2 aligns across 8 bases. The germline V gene encodes CDR1 SGDLS and CDR2 YYNGEE. The length of the CDR3 is 14 residues. Trimming at V came to 6 bases and at J to 7 bases, leaving 9 bases not matched to a gene. The CDR3 sequence is CASNSGGPWNEQFF. CDR3 DNA: TGTGCCAGCAACTCGGGAGGGCCTTGGAATGAGCAGTTCTTC.

This chain links TRBV5-5 with TRBJ2-7; TRBD2 matches at 7 bases. This CDR3 has 15 residues. The germline CDR1 and CDR2 sequences are SGHKS and YYEKEE (reference sequence). The ends lost 0 bases at V and 3 bases at J; junction bases unmatched: 6. The CDR3 nucleotides are TGTGCCAGCAGCTTGGATGCTAGCGGACGCTACGAGCAGTACTTC. This encodes CASSLDASGRYEQYF.

V and J are TRBV29-1 and TRBJ2-1; 9 bases are a match to TRBD1. Germline loops: CDR1 SQVTM, CDR2 ANQGSEA. V dropped 5 bases and J dropped 6; count of bases not matched to a gene: 5. This CDR3 comprises 13 residues. The CDR3 DNA sequence: TGCAGCGTTTTTGTGACAGGGGGCAATGAGCAGTTCTTC. Encoded protein: CSVFVTGGNEQFF.

A remark on this clone: The same CDR3 arises from other DNA sequences in this sample as well. J is TRBJ2-7 and V is TRBV9; D perhaps matches TRBD2 (5 bases). CDR3 length: 16 residues. The germline CDR1 and CDR2 sequences are SGDLS and YYNGEE. Trimming pared 0 bases from V and 0 bases from J, leaving 13 bases between. CDR3 nucleotide sequence: TGTGCCAGCAGCGTAGGAGGACTCACAAGCTCCTACGAGCAGTACTTC. Translated: CASSVGGLTSSYEQYF.

V gene TRBV12-5 combines with J gene TRBJ2-1; D is uncertain. V shed 2 bases and J shed 4 bases, with 9 bases lying between them. Germline V CDR1 and CDR2: LGHNT, FRNRAP. The CDR3 runs 14 residues. CDR3 in DNA: TGTGCTAGTGGTTTGTCAAACCGATACAATGAGCAGTTCTTC. This gives the protein CASGLSNRYNEQFF.

V gene TRBV4-2 combines with J gene TRBJ1-3; the D gene is possibly TRBD1 (6 bases). V was shortened by 1 base and J by 5 bases, with 15 bases between the two germline ends. Per germline, CDR1 LGHNA and CDR2 YNFKEQ. The CDR3 consists of 16 residues. In DNA, the CDR3 is TGTGCCAGCAGCCAAGGGCTGAGGGACACCAGAAACACCATATATTTT. As protein: CASSQGLRDTRNTIYF.

This clone has only one observation. Here the CDR3 reads CASSEAGGGSSYNEQFF. The CDR3 DNA reads as TGTGCCAGCAGTGAAGCCGGTGGCGGCAGCTCCTACAATGAGCAGTTCTTC. V is TRBV6-1 and J is TRBJ2-1, with D unclear. CDR1 MNHNS and CDR2 SASEGT come from the germline V gene. The CDR3 contains 17 residues. Trimming left V 0 bases short and J 0 bases short, with 12 bases between.

The genes are TRBV6-5 and TRBJ2-2; 7 bases agree with TRBD2. The V gene end was trimmed by 4 bases and the J gene end by 3 bases; junction bases not matched to a gene: 5. This CDR3 is built from 15 residues. CDR1 and CDR2 from the germline V gene are MNHEY and SVGAGI. As DNA, the CDR3 is TGTGCCAGCAGTTCGAGCGGGACCTACACCGGGGAGCTGTTTTTT. Translation gives CASSSSGTYTGELFF.

The V and J genes are TRBV13 and TRBJ2-3; D may be TRBD2 (5 bases). V lost 4 bases and J 2 bases, leaving 16 bases between the germline ends. The CDR3 is 16 amino acids. The germline CDR1 and CDR2 sequences are PRHDT and FYEKMQ (reference sequence). The DNA for the CDR3 is TGTGCCAGCAGCTCGTACCTAGCCAAGGTCACAGATACGCAGTATTTT. Amino acids: CASSSYLAKVTDTQYF.

The V gene is TRBV4-1, the J gene TRBJ1-1; no reliable D call. V gave up 0 bases and J gave up 7 bases, with 18 bases separating them. Germline CDR1 is MGHRA and CDR2 is YSYEKL. The CDR3 sequence is 16 residues long. The CDR3 nucleotides are TGCGCCAGCAGCCAAGATTCGTTCGACCTAAACGATGAAGCTTTCTTT. As protein: CASSQDSFDLNDEAFF.

This rearrangement joins TRBV9 to TRBJ2-3; 7 bases line up with TRBD2. Germline lookup yields CDR1 SGDLS and CDR2 YYNGEE. The trim removed 4 bases at V and 2 bases at J, leaving 10 bases unmatched. The CDR3 runs to 16 residues. CDR3 bases: TGTGCCAGCAGCCCTCGACTAGCAAGGAACACAGATACGCAGTATTTT. Translation gives CASSPRLARNTDTQYF.

The J gene is TRBJ2-7, the V gene TRBV4-3; D is possibly TRBD2 (5 bases). The CDR3 has 15 residues. In germline, CDR1 is LGHNA, CDR2 YSLEER. V lost 1 base, J lost 0 bases, and 10 bases lay in between. The CDR3 is CASSQGRLASYEQYF. CDR3 sequence (DNA): TGCGCCAGCAGCCAAGGGAGGTTAGCCTCCTACGAGCAGTACTTC.

The chain carries TRBV7-2 and TRBJ2-7, with D perhaps matching TRBD1 (5 bases). The length of the CDR3 is 14 residues. Trimming removed 5 bases at V and 5 bases at J, with 16 bases between. The germline V gene has CDR1 SGHTA and CDR2 FQGNSA. DNA for the CDR3: TGTGCCAGCAGCCCAGACAGCACCTGGGACGAGCAGTACTTC. It encodes CASSPDSTWDEQYF.

The chain joins TRBV11-2 to TRBJ2-7; D remains ambiguous. CDR1 and CDR2 from the germline V gene are SGHAT and FQNNGV. Trimming left V 7 bases short and J 6 bases short, with 16 bases between. CDR3 size: 13 residues. CDR3 protein: CASTGPGASEQYF. The CDR3 bases are TGTGCCAGCACCGGTCCGGGTGCCTCCGAGCAGTACTTC.

For this clone: Other DNA sequences in the sample encode the same CDR3. The chain combines TRBV2 with TRBJ2-3; the match to TRBD2 covers 7 bases. V was pared by 3 bases and J by 0 bases, with 3 bases of the junction left unmatched. The CDR3 is made up of 15 amino acids. Germline lookup yields CDR1 SNHLY and CDR2 FYNNEI. The CDR3 coding sequence is TGTGCCAGCAGTGAGGGAGGGACTAGCACAGATACGCAGTATTTT. As protein: CASSEGGTSTDTQYF.

DNA for the CDR3: TGTGCCAGCAGCCCCCGACAGGCGATTAGCACAGATACGCAGTATTTT. It codes for CASSPRQAISTDTQYF. The chain uses TRBV11-2 and TRBJ2-3; D may be TRBD1 (6 bases). V dropped 5 bases and J dropped 0 bases, with 15 bases sitting between them. Germline V gene data show CDR1 as SGHAT and CDR2 as FQNNGV. This CDR3 has 16 amino acids.